This paragraph reports one TCR beta chain. Its antigen is unknown. The data were obtained in a study of vaccination and CD4 T cells after COVID-19. Study background: The convalescent group had six males, four females, seven Caucasians, two Asians, one multiracial. Post-diagnosis, post-COVID samples were collected after a median around 100 days, ranging 35 to 161.

This CDR3 is 17 amino acids long. Germline CDR1 is DFQATT and CDR2 is SNEGSKA (reference sequence). The V end lost 0 bases, the J end lost 3 bases, and 18 bases lay between the germline ends. Cultured CD4+ T cell DNA underwent sequencing with the Oncomine TCR Beta short-read assay. TCRdb itself ran the PCR reads through MiXCR, one entry per CDR3 protein. The profile shows some 18,000 distinct CDR3 sequences, roughly 45% of them singletons. The treatment denotes: roughly ten-day PBMC culture with coronavirus spike peptide pools or control peptides (ViraFEST assay). PCR-confirmed positives ranged from March to December 2020, preceding US Alpha, Beta and Delta variants.

The clonotype comes from a human donor who had recovered from COVID-19. This material consisted of CD4+ T cells from blood, cultured in vitro, taken after SARS-CoV-2 vaccination. The genes are TRBV20-1 and TRBJ1-3; D perhaps matches TRBD1 (6 bases). In DNA form, the CDR3 reads TGCAGTGCTAGAGACCCGCGAGGGGGGGCCTTTGGAAACACCATATATTTT. Its translation: CSARDPRGGAFGNTIYF.